The 2 T cell receptor beta chains below were found in one sample sequenced in a study of regulatory T cells in long-lasting Graves disease. The TCR beta library used iRepertoire HTBI primers with Arm-PCR amplification of CDR3. TCRdb called the multiplex PCR reads again in MiXCR, with one record for every CDR3 protein. The sample records 620,000 or so distinct CDR3 sequences, about 16% being singletons. Indicated time point: newly diagnosed GD, antithyroid drugs for less than 3 months. Isolated PBMC RNA provided the starting material for the TCR library. These data were also filed under a second study, of T cells in Graves' hyperthyroidism and ophthalmopathy.

The sample was peripheral blood mononuclear cells (PBMCs), taken at new diagnosis, from a patient treated with antithyroid drugs. These receptors came from a woman aged 25 to 39 with Graves disease.

A few counts support this clonotype. The rearrangement links TRBV12-3 or TRBV12-4 to TRBJ1-3, with 7 nucleotides matching TRBD1. V trimming: 8 bases; J trimming: 4 bases; junction bases outside the gene matches: 5. The length of the CDR3 is 13 residues. The CDR3: CASPTGPGNTIYF. The DNA for the CDR3 is TGTGCCAGCCCGACAGGGCCCGGAAACACCATATATTTT.

There are a few counts of this clonotype. J is TRBJ2-7 and V is TRBV19, with 12 bases that match TRBD2. The CDR3 contains 15 residues. Germline V gives CDR1 LNHDA, CDR2 SQIVND (reference sequence). The V gene end was trimmed by 7 bases and the J gene end by 7 bases; junction bases not matched to a gene: 11. The DNA for the CDR3 is TGTGCCAGTACCCCCCGGGCTAGCGGGAGGGAAGAGCAGTACTTC. This codes for CASTPRASGREEQYF.